What follows is one T cell receptor beta chain and its context. What it binds is not known. This sample was included in a study of cytomegalovirus exposure and HLA in healthy donors. Findings and limits, study-wide: The likely origin of a cluster of highly shared sequence variants was a sequencing artifact. In a later analysis, TCR beta V- and J-gene trimming showed a link to a missense DCLRE1C variant.

It was with 60 Vbeta and 13 Jbeta primers that the PCR ran. The data were produced by immunoSEQ multiplex PCR, yet TCRdb's version contains in-frame clones alone and is incomplete. Of approximately 110,000 clones listed, nearly 85% are singletons. Trimming pared 0 bases from V and 2 bases from J, leaving 12 bases between. Germline loops: CDR1 SGHRS, CDR2 YFSETQ. This CDR3 spans 15 amino acids. Sequencing used PBMCs. The sequence came from a man younger than 35 in good health and CMV-seronegative. The chain is built from TRBV5-1 and TRBJ2-7; maybe TRBD1 (7 bases). CDR3 nucleotides: TGCGCCAGCAGCTTGGTGTCAGGGGGGACCTACGAGCAGTACTTC. As protein: CASSLVSGGTYEQYF.